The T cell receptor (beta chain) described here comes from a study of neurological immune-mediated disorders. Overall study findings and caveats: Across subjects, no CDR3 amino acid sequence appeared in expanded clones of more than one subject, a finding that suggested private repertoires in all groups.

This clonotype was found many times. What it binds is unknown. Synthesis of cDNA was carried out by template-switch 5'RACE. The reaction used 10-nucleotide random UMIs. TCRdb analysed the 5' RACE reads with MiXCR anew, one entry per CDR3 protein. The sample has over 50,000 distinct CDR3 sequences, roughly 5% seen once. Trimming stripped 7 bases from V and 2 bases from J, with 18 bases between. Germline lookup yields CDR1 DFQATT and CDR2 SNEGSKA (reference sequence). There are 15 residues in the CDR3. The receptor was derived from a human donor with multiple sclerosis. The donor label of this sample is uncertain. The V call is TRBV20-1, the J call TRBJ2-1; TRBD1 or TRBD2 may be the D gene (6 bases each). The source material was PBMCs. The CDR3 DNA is TGCAGTGGGGAGGATCGATACAGGGCCTACAATGAGCAGTTCTTC. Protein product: CSGEDRYRAYNEQFF.